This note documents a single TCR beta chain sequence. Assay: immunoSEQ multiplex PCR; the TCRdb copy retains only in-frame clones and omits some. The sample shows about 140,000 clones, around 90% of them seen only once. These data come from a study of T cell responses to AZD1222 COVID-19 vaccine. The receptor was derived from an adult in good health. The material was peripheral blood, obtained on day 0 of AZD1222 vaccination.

The CDR3 region is CASSQASGTGDHEQYF. CDR3 DNA sequence: TGCGCCAGCAGCCAAGCCTCCGGGACAGGAGACCACGAGCAGTACTTC. The chain carries TRBV4-1 and TRBJ2-7; 8 nucleotides line up with TRBD1. Per the germline V gene, CDR1 is MGHRA and CDR2 is YSYEKL. The CDR3 covers 16 residues. V lost 1 base and J lost 5; bases outside the gene matches: 10.